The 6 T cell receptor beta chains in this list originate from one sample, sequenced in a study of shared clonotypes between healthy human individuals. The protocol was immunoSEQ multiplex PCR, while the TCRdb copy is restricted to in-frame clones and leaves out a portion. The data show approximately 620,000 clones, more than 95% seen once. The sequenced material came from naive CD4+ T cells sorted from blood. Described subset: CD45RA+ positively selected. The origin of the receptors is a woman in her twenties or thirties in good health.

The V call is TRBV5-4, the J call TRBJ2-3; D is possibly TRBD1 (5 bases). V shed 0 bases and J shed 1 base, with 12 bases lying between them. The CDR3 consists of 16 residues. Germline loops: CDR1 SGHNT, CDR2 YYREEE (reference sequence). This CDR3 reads CASSLGLGAGTDTQYF. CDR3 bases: TGTGCCAGCAGCTTGGGGCTAGGGGCGGGCACAGATACGCAGTATTTT.

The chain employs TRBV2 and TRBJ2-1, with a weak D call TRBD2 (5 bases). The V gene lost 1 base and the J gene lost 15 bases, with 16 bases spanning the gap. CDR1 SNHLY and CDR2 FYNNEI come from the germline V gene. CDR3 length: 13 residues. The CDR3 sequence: CASSEVVSARGFF. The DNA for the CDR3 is TGTGCCAGCAGTGAAGTTGTCAGTGCCCGGGGGTTCTTC.

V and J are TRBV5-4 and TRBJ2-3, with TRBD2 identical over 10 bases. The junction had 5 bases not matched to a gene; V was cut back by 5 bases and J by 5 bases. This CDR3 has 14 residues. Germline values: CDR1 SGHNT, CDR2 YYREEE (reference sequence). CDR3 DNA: TGTGCCAGCAGGTTAGCGGGAGGCCGAGATACGCAGTATTTT. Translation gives CASRLAGGRDTQYF.

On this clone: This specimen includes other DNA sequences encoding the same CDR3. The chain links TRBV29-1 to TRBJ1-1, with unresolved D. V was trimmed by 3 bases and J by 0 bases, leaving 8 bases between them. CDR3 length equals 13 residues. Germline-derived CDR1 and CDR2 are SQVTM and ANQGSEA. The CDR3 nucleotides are TGCAGCGTTGAGGGCAGAATGAACACTGAAGCTTTCTTT. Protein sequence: CSVEGRMNTEAFF.

CDR3 amino acids: CASSFEQIAGELFF. DNA for the CDR3: TGTGCCAGCAGTTTTGAACAGATCGCCGGGGAGCTGTTTTTT. This rearrangement joins TRBV6-1 to TRBJ2-2; no firm D call. Germline V CDR1 and CDR2: MNHNS, SASEGT. The length of the CDR3 is 14 residues. The V and J ends lost 5 bases and 6 bases respectively, with 13 bases between them.

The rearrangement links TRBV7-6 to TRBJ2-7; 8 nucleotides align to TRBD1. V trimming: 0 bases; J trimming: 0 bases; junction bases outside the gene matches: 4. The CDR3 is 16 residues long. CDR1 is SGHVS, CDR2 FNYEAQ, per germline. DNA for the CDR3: TGTGCCAGCAGCTTAGCGTCCGGGACAGGCTCCTACGAGCAGTACTTC. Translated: CASSLASGTGSYEQYF.